This T cell receptor beta chain derives from a study of response to subunit inactivated influenza vaccine. Only a few counts were recorded for this clonotype. TCRdb recomputed calls from the RT-PCR reads with MiXCR, one row per CDR3 protein. The sample contains roughly 190,000 distinct CDR3 sequences, approximately 15% of which appear only once. The CDR3 is made up of 15 amino acids. Germline V gene data show CDR1 as SGHDT and CDR2 as YYEEEE. The V and J ends lost 0 bases and 8 bases, in that order; junction bases with no gene match: 4. The sequencing used CD8+ T cells sorted from PBMCs, collected roughly 5 days after vaccination. The receptor was derived from a man over 45 who received an inactivated influenza vaccine. The J gene is TRBJ2-1, the V gene TRBV5-6, with TRBD1 matching 11 bases. Here the CDR3 reads CASSLADRGPHEQFF. DNA of the CDR3: TGTGCCAGCAGCTTGGCGGACAGGGGGCCCCATGAGCAGTTCTTC. The full variable domain, its missing parts supplied by reference TRBV5-6 and TRBJ2-1, is DAGVTQSPTHLIKTRGQQVTLRCSPKSGHDTVSWYQQALGQGPQFIFQYYEEEERQRGNFPDRFSGHQFPNYSSELNVNALLLGDSALYLCASSLADRGPHEQFFGPGTRLTVL.